This T cell receptor (beta chain) was found in a study of blood T cells in healthy people across ages (dated by TCRdb to between 2014 and 2016). Regarding the research as a whole: Template switching captured roughly one uniquely barcoded TCR beta cDNA molecule per two T cells in model experiments. Using deep sequencing normalized with unique cDNA molecular identifiers, the study measured how TCR beta repertoire diversity changes with age. Four age groups were formed from the donors: young (average approximately 15 years), middle-aged (approximately 41), aged (62) and long-lived (around 82). Using the same blood draw, the study looked at two additional independent replicas of 1 million unique cDNA reads for two donors, one aged 18 to 30 and the other aged 80 or older.

Libraries were made using 5' RACE. These reads were obtained on an Illumina HiSeq 2500. The second PCR ran for roughly 7 to 11 cycles and used a J-beta primer mix along with a sample-barcoded 5' primer. A unique molecular identifier was introduced onto each TCR beta cDNA molecule by a template-switch 5' adaptor carrying 12 random nucleotides. Each sample yielded at least 2.5 million CDR3-containing paired-end reads. All of the RNA was converted into first-strand cDNA using the Mint cDNA synthesis kit, with a TRBC-specific oligonucleotide serving as the primer. After uracil-DNA glycosylase treatment, a first 18-cycle PCR used universal primers M1SS and BC2_uni_R on all cDNA. The source study handled its data this way. For normalization, 1 million high-quality reads, each with a distinct molecular identifier, were randomly selected from each sample. Instead of being binned into consensus sequences, reads that shared molecular identifiers were thrown out. CDR3 identification, clonotype clustering and error correction used MiTCR with a Q25 quality threshold and the strictest error-elimination algorithm. Lower-bound total TCR beta diversity was estimated with a nonparametric unseen species model using Euler transformation. TCRdb cleaned the public reads at Q25 with fastp, built clones with MiXCR and kept in-frame beta chains. Every entry covers one CDR3 protein and lists the most common genes and DNA from its rows. It is TCRdb's table, rather than the study itself, that gives the V and J calls and clone size. This sample gives roughly 1,000,000 distinct CDR3 sequences in total; 25% of them show up just once. Approximately 0.75% of the sample is held by the ten biggest clonotypes.

A remark on this clonotype: Its antigen is unknown. Base-call qualities are not available, and no considerably larger clone is one nucleotide away.

Broad study findings and their caveats: Conclusive comparison of naive and antigen-experienced compartments was prevented by the profiling of bulk unsorted PBMCs. Because donor CMV infection status was unknown, age-related changes in expanded clonotypes were potentially confounded. A strong correlation was found between observed TCR beta diversity and the percentage of naive T cells measured by flow cytometry. Compared with the aged group, more naive CD4+ T cells, fewer expanded clones and increased TCR diversity were shown by the long-lived group, suggesting age selection. Total diversity estimates from one million sequenced T cells were considered lower bounds and underestimates. Observed TCR beta diversity per million T cells fell roughly linearly with age, and a significant reduction was already apparent by age around 44.

The CDR3 measures 14 amino acids from cysteine to phenylalanine. This entry keeps only the CDR3 DNA: 42 bases, framed from base 1. The germline V gene (reference sequence) gives CDR1 as SEHNR and CDR2 as FQNEAQ. Trimming removed 6 bases from V and 7 bases from J, leaving 16 bases between the germline ends. The donors were under 40 Caucasian individuals from Russia, aged roughly 6 to 90 years, who were systemically healthy. Approximately 10 milliliters of peripheral blood were collected from each donor into EDTA-treated Vacutainer tubes. Ficoll-Paque density-gradient centrifugation was used to isolate PBMCs, with at least 7 million per sample. Total RNA, at least 5.5 micrograms per sample, was extracted from PBMCs with Trizol reagent. Naive CD45RAhigh/CD27high T cell percentages were measured by flow cytometry on a PBMC aliquot from every donor. This sample also appeared in a second study, on T cells of mothers and their children. From that second study: Nine systemically healthy Caucasian individuals, comprising three mothers and their six children, were included as donors. cDNA synthesis consumed the entire amount of extracted RNA, loaded at approximately 1.5 ug RNA in each 15 ul reaction. In the second PCR, sample barcodes and 2-4 random nucleotides were introduced via the M1S primer. Over 8 million TCR beta CDR3 reads came from each mother, compared with about 3.2 million reads from each child. In both related and unrelated pairs, thymic selection shapes the output of TCR recombination in a similar way, with inherited differences having only a minor effect. Normalized repertoire overlap in related mother-child pairs was always slightly higher than in unrelated mother-child pairs, but the difference was never significant. No persistent microchimeric T cell clones were detected, at a sensitivity of 90 to 100 clones per million clonotypes. Deep NGS was used in the study to compare the TCR beta repertoires of mothers and children and to look for features that separate related mother-child pairs from unrelated individuals. On average, the children were roughly 10 +/- 4 years old, while the mothers were about 40 +/- 4 years old. After adapter ligation with NEBNext reagents, the libraries were sequenced on Illumina HiSeq 2000 with 100+100 nt paired-end reads. Mother and child libraries were prepared a month apart and sequenced in separate runs to prevent cross-contamination. For each donor, between 500,000 and 2,000,000 distinct TCR beta clonotypes were identified. Naive TCR beta clonotypes were estimated from low-frequency clonotypes matched to each donor's FACS-determined naive share, without sorting.

The clonotype originates from a girl aged 2 to 9 in good health. The source material was blood. The sequence is built from TRBV7-9 and TRBJ2-1; a confident D gene designation cannot be given. The nucleotide sequence is given as TGTGCCAGCAGTAAGTCCGACTTTGGTAATGAGCAGTTCTTC. Translated, this is CASSKSDFGNEQFF. Full variable domain (CDR3 extended with the reference TRBV7-9 and TRBJ2-1 proteins): DTGVSQNPRHKITKRGQNVTFRCDPISEHNRLYWYRQTLGQGPEFLTYFQNEAQLEKSRLLSDRFSAERPKGSFSTLEIQRTEQGDSAMYLCASSKSDFGNEQFFGPGTRLTVL.